This TCR beta chain was captured by sequencing in a study of cytomegalovirus exposure and HLA in healthy donors. Germline CDR1 and CDR2: DFQATT and SNEGSKA (reference sequence). CDR3 size: 11 residues. The trim removed 6 bases at V and 8 bases at J, leaving 4 bases unmatched. Points on this clone: Its antigen is currently unknown.

PCR employed 60 Vbeta and 13 Jbeta primers. Assay used: immunoSEQ multiplex PCR; TCRdb lists only in-frame clones, some missing. This sample has 100,000 to 150,000 clones, with roughly 79% found just once. General study findings and limits: Later analysis demonstrated an association between a missense DCLRE1C variant and TCR beta V- and J-gene trimming. It was reported in a later analysis that an Asian-associated ancestry cluster showed fewer N-insertions than the 666-donor mean.

This chain connects TRBV20-1 to TRBJ2-3; 8 bases line up with TRBD2. The clonotype was recovered from a woman in her fifties or sixties in good health and CMV-seronegative. The sample taken for sequencing was PBMCs. The DNA of the CDR3 is TGCAGTGCCCGGGGGGGAGTTACGCAGTATTTT. Residues: CSARGGVTQYF.